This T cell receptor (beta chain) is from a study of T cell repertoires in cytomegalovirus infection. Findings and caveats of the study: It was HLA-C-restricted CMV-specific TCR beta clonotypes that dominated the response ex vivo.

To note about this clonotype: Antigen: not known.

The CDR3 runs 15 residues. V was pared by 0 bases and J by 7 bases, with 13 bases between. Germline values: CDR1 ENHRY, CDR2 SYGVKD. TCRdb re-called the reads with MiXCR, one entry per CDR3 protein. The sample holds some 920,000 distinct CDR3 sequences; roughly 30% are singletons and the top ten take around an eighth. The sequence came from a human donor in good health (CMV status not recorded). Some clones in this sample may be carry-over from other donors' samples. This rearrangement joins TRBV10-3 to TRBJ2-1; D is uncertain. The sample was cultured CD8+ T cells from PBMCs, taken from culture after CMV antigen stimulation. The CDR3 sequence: CAISESPDLWNEQFF. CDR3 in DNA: TGTGCCATCAGTGAGTCGCCGGACCTCTGGAATGAGCAGTTCTTC.